Listed here are 15 T cell receptor beta chains from one sample, sequenced in a study of OX40 agonist ivuxolimab in advanced cancers. Sequencing used immunoSEQ multiplex PCR; TCRdb keeps in-frame clones, though not all of them. The sample comprises over 65,000 clones, more than 70% of which are singletons, and over 0.25% rests with the top ten. Sequences were derived from CD4+ or CD8+ T cells sorted from blood, sampled in a trial of the OX40 agonist ivuxolimab. The receptors were sampled from an adult with an advanced solid tumor such as melanoma, head and neck, liver or kidney cancer.

The chain joins TRBV28 to TRBJ1-2; D is ambiguous. The CDR3 loop spans 12 amino acids. The V gene lost 3 bases and the J gene lost 1 base, with 3 bases spanning the gap. CDR1 is MDHEN and CDR2 is SYDVKM in the germline V gene. The CDR3 sequence: CASSFSNYGYTF. The CDR3 DNA reads TGTGCCAGCAGTTTTAGTAACTATGGCTACACCTTC.

The chain joins TRBV20-1 to TRBJ2-1, with D tentatively TRBD2 (5 bases). V was shortened by 4 bases and J by 7 bases, with 8 bases between the two germline ends. Germline V gene lookup returns CDR1 DFQATT and CDR2 SNEGSKA (reference sequence). The CDR3 covers 11 residues. CDR3 region: CSAKTGNEQFF. The CDR3 DNA sequence: TGCAGTGCTAAGACGGGGAATGAGCAGTTCTTC.

V is TRBV6-6 and J is TRBJ2-1; 10 positions match TRBD2. The CDR3 totals 16 residues. J was trimmed by 4 bases and V by 0 bases; bases with no gene match: 3. The germline gives CDR1 MNHNY, CDR2 SVGAGI (reference sequence). The DNA for the CDR3 is TGTGCCAGCAGTTACTCGACACTAGCGGGGTACAATGAGCAGTTCTTC. This encodes CASSYSTLAGYNEQFF.

This chain links TRBV19 with TRBJ2-2, with 7 bases lining up with TRBD2. The CDR3 is 16 amino acids. Trimming removed 0 bases from V and 4 bases from J; junction bases left unmatched: 5. Germline CDR1 and CDR2: LNHDA and SQIVND (reference sequence). CDR3 nucleotide sequence: TGTGCCAGTAGTATAGATGGCGGGAGAGTCACCGGGGAGCTGTTTTTT. As protein: CASSIDGGRVTGELFF.

The genes are TRBV28 and TRBJ2-7, with 9 positions matching TRBD2. CDR3 length equals 14 residues. V lost 4 bases and J lost 6; bases outside the gene matches: 7. Germline V lookup: CDR1 MDHEN, CDR2 SYDVKM. The CDR3 region is CASSSPGTSSEQYF. The CDR3 DNA is TGTGCCAGCAGTTCCCCCGGGACTAGCAGCGAGCAGTACTTC. Full variable domain (remainder filled in from reference TRBV28 and TRBJ2-7): DVKVTQSSRYLVKRTGEKVFLECVQDMDHENMFWYRQDPGLGLRLIYFSYDVKMKEKGDIPEGYSVSREKKERFSLILESASTNQTSMYLCASSSPGTSSEQYFGPGTRLTVT.

This clone was picked up a small number of times. The chain is built from TRBV4-1 and TRBJ1-5, with D unclear. The CDR3 totals 17 residues. Germline V gene sequence: CDR1 MGHRA, CDR2 YSYEKL. Trimming removed 1 base from V and 2 bases from J, with 15 bases in between. DNA for the CDR3: TGCGCCAGCAGCCAAGTTGGCAGCTCCTGGGGCAATCAGCCCCAGCATTTT. Translating it yields CASSQVGSSWGNQPQHF.

The chain has TRBV5-4 and TRBJ2-3, with unresolved D. Per the germline V gene, CDR1 is SGHNT and CDR2 is YYREEE (reference sequence). The CDR3 spans 12 residues. Trimming removed 0 bases from V and 4 bases from J, with 3 bases in between. CDR3 DNA: TGTGCCAGCAGCTTGGTTTCAGATACGCAGTATTTT. Translating gives CASSLVSDTQYF.

This clone has a single count. The V call is TRBV27, the J call TRBJ2-7; TRBD1 is a possible D gene (5 bases). V lost 3 bases to trimming and J lost 0 bases, with 12 bases between them. The CDR3 has 15 residues. Germline CDR1 is MNHEY and CDR2 is SMNVEV (reference sequence). The CDR3 nucleotides read TGTGCCAGCAGTTTGAAGTGGCAGGGCTCCTACGAGCAGTACTTC. The encoded protein is CASSLKWQGSYEQYF.

This sequence joins TRBV11-3 and TRBJ2-3; D tentatively reads TRBD1 or TRBD2 (6 bases each). There are 18 residues in the CDR3. Deletions cut 2 bases from V and 6 bases from J, with 24 bases between. Germline CDR1 reads SGHNT; CDR2 reads YENEEA. The CDR3 region is CASSLFRDPGGGFDTQYF. CDR3 nucleotide sequence: TGTGCCAGCAGCTTATTCCGGGACCCCGGGGGCGGGTTTGATACGCAGTATTTT.

V and J are TRBV4-3 and TRBJ2-2; TRBD2 is a possible D gene (5 bases). The V gene lost 4 bases and the J gene lost 4 bases, with 13 bases spanning the gap. This CDR3 contains 15 residues. In germline, CDR1 is LGHNA, CDR2 YSLEER. The DNA for the CDR3 is TGCGCCAGCAGCCCGGCGCAAGGGAGCACCGGGGAGCTGTTTTTT. Protein product: CASSPAQGSTGELFF.

The chain is built from TRBV9 and TRBJ2-1; perhaps TRBD2 as D (5 bases). This CDR3 has 14 amino acids. Trimming pared 6 bases from V and 7 bases from J, leaving 17 bases between. Germline loops: CDR1 SGDLS, CDR2 YYNGEE. The CDR3 bases are TGTGCCAGCAAGGCTCGGGCGGGTTCAAATGAGCAGTTCTTC. Encoded protein: CASKARAGSNEQFF.

V and J are TRBV28 and TRBJ2-1, with 8 bases identical to TRBD2. Trimming took 6 bases from V and 10 from J; bases not matched to a gene: 14. Germline CDR1 and CDR2: MDHEN and SYDVKM. The CDR3 contains 15 residues. DNA of the CDR3: TGTGCCAGCAGCCCATCCGGGACTAGTGATCCCGAGCAGTTCTTC. Its protein is CASSPSGTSDPEQFF.

This chain uses TRBV4-2 with TRBJ2-3; D call uncertain. CDR1 and CDR2 (germline): LGHNA, YNFKEQ. The CDR3 contains 15 residues. Between the trimmed V and J ends, which lost 2 bases and 1 base, there was a span of 10 bases. In DNA form, the CDR3 reads TGTGCCAGCAGCCAATTCTCAAGGGGCACAGATACGCAGTATTTT. Translated, it gives CASSQFSRGTDTQYF.

The genes are TRBV5-1 and TRBJ2-3, with TRBD2 identical over 8 bases. CDR3 length equals 15 residues. The germline gives CDR1 SGHRS, CDR2 YFSETQ. Trimming removed 2 bases from V and 1 base from J; junction bases left unmatched: 3. This CDR3 reads CASSFQTSGTDTQYF. CDR3 sequence (DNA): TGCGCCAGCAGCTTCCAGACTAGCGGCACAGATACGCAGTATTTT.

The gene calls are TRBV5-1 and TRBJ1-5, with D perhaps matching TRBD1 (6 bases). This CDR3 contains 15 residues. The germline V gene has CDR1 SGHRS and CDR2 YFSETQ. The germline V and J ends were trimmed by 5 bases and 9 bases, with 21 bases remaining between them. In DNA form, the CDR3 reads TGCGCCAGCAGACCGGGAATTACGGGACATGGGCCCCAGCATTTT. Residues: CASRPGITGHGPQHF.